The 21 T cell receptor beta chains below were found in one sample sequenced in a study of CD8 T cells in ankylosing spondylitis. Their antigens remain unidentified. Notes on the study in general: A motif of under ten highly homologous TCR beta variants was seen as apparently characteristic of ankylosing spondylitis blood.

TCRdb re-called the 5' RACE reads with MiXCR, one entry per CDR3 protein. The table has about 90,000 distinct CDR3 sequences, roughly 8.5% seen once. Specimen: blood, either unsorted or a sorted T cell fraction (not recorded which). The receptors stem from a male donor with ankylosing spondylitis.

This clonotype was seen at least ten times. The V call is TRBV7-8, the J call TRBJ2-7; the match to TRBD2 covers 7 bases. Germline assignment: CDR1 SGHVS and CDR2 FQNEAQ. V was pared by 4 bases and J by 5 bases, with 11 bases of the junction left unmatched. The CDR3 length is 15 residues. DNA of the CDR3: TGTGCCAGCAGCTCTACGCCGGGAGGATTCCACGAGCAGTACTTC. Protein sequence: CASSSTPGGFHEQYF.

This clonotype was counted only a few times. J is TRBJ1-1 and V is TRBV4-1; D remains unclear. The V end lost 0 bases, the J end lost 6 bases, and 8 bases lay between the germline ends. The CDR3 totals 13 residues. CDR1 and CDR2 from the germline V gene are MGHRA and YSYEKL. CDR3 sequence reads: CASSQDLEAEAFF. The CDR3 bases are TGCGCCAGCAGCCAAGATCTGGAGGCTGAAGCTTTCTTT.

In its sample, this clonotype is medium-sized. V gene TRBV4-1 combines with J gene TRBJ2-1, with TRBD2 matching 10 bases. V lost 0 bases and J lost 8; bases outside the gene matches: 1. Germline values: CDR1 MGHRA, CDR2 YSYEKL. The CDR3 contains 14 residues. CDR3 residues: CASSQDLAGDEQFF. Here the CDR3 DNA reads TGCGCCAGCAGCCAAGATCTAGCGGGAGATGAGCAGTTCTTC.

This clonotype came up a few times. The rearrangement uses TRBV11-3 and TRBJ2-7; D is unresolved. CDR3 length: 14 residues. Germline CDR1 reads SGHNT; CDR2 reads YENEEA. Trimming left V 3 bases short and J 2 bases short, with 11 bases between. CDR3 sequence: CASSFFSGTYEQYV. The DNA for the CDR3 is TGTGCCAGCAGCTTTTTCTCCGGAACCTACGAGCAGTACGTC.

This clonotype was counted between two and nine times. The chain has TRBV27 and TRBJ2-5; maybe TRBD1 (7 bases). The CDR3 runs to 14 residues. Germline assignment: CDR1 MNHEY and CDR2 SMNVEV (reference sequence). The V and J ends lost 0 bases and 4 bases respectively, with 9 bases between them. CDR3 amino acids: CASSLSQGGETQYF. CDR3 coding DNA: TGTGCCAGCAGTTTATCCCAGGGGGGAGAGACCCAGTACTTC.

The DNA of the CDR3 is TGTGCCAGCAGCCCCCGGGACAGGGGCGACCAAGAGACCCAGTACTTC. This encodes CASSPRDRGDQETQYF. V is TRBV16 and J is TRBJ2-5; 10 bases are a match to TRBD1. CDR3 length equals 16 residues. The germline gives CDR1 KGHSY, CDR2 FQNENV. Germline trimming cut 4 bases from V and 0 bases from J; bases unmatched to any gene: 5.

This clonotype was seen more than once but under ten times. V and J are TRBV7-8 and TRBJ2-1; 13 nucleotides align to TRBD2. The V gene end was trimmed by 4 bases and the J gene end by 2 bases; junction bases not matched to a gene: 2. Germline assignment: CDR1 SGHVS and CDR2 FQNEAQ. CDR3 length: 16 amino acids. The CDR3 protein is CASSWTSGGPYNEQFF. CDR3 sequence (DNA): TGTGCCAGCAGCTGGACTAGCGGGGGCCCCTACAATGAGCAGTTCTTC. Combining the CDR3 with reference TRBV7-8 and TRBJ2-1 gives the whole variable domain GAGVSQSPRYKVAKRGQDVALRCDPISGHVSLFWYQQALGQGPEFLTYFQNEAQLDKSGLPSDRFFAERPEGSVSTLKIQRTQQEDSAVYLCASSWTSGGPYNEQFFGPGTRLTVL.

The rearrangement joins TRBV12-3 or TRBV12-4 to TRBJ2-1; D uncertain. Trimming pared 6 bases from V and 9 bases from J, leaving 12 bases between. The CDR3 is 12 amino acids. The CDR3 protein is CASSFGLGEQFF. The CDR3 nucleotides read TGTGCCAGCAGCTTTGGGTTGGGTGAGCAGTTCTTC.

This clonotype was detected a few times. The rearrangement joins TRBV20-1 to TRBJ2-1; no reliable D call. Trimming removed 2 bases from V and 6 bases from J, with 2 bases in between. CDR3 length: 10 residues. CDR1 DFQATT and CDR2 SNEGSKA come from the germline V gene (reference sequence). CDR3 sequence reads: CSARPNEQFF. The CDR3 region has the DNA TGCAGTGCTAGACCCAATGAGCAGTTCTTC.

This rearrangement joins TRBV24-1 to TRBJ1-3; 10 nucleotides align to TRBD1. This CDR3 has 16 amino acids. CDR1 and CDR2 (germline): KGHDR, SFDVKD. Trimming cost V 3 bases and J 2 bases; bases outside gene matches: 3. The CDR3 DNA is TGTGCCACCAGTGATGCGACAGGGGGCCCTGGAAACACCATATATTTT. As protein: CATSDATGGPGNTIYF.

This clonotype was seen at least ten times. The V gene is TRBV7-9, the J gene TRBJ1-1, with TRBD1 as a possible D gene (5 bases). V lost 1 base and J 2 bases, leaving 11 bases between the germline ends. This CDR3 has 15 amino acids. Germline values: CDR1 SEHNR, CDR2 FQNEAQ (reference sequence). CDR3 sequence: CASSLDGRGNTEAFF. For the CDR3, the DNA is TGTGCCAGCAGCTTAGATGGTAGGGGAAACACTGAAGCTTTCTTT.

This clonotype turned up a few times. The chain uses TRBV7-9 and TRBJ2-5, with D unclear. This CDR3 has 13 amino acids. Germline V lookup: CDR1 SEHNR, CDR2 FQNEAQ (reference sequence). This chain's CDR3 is CATSQMIQETQYF. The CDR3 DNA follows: TGTGCTACATCGCAGATGATACAAGAGACCCAGTACTTC.

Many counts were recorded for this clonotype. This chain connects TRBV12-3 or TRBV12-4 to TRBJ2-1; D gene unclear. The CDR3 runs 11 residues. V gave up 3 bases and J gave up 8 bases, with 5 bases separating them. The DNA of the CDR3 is TGTGCCAGCAGTTTCGCCCATGAGCAGTTCTTC. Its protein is CASSFAHEQFF.

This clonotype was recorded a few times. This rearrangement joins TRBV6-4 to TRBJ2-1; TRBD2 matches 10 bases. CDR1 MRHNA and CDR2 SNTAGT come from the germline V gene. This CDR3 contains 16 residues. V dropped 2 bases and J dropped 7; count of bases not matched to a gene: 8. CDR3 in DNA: TGTGCCAGCAGTGACAGGCTAGCGGGAGTGGGAAATGAGCAGTTCTTC. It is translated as CASSDRLAGVGNEQFF.

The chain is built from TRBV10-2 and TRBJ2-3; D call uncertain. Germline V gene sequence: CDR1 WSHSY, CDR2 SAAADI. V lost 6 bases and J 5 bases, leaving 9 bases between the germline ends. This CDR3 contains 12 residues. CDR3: CASSLLRDTQYF. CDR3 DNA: TGCGCCAGCAGCCTTTTAAGAGATACGCAGTATTTT.

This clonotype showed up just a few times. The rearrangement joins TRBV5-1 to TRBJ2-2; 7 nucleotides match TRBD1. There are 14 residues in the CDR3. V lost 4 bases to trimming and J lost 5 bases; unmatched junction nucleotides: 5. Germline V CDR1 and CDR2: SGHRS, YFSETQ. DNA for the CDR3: TGCGCCAGCAGCCCGGACAGGAAAACCGGGGAGCTGTTTTTT. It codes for CASSPDRKTGELFF.

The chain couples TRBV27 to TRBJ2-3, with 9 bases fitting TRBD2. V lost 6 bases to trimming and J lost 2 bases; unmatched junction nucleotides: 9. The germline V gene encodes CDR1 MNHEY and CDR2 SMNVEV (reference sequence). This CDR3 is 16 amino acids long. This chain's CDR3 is CASSPRLAGLTDTQYF. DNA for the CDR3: TGTGCCAGCAGCCCCCGGCTAGCGGGGCTCACAGATACGCAGTATTTT.

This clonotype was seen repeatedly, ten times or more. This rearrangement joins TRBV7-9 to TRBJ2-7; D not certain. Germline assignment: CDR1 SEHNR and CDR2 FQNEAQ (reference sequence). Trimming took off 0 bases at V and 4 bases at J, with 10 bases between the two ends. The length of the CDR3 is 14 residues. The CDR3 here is CASSLAGSGYEQYF. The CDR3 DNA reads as TGTGCCAGCAGCTTAGCGGGCTCGGGTTACGAGCAGTACTTC.

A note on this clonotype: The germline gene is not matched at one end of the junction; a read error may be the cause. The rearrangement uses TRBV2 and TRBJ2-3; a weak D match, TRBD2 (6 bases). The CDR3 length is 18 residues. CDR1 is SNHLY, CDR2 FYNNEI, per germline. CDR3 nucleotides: TGTGCCAGCGGTGATGTGGCGTCTAGCGCGAGGAACACAGATACGCAGTATTTT. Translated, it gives CASGDVASSARNTDTQYF.

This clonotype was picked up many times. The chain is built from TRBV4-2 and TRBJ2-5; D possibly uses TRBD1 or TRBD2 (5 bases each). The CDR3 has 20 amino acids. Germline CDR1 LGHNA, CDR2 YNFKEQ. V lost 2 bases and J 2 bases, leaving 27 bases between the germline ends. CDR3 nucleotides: TGTGCCAGCAGCCAATCCCCCGGCGCGGGCGGGCGTGGGGGACAAGAGACCCAGTACTTC. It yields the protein CASSQSPGAGGRGGQETQYF.

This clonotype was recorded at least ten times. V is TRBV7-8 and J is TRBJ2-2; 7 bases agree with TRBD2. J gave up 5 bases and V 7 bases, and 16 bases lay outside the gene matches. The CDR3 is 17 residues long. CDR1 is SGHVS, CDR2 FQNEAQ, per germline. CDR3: CASTLATRERGTGELFF. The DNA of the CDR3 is TGTGCCAGCACACTAGCGACCCGGGAACGAGGGACCGGGGAGCTGTTTTTT.